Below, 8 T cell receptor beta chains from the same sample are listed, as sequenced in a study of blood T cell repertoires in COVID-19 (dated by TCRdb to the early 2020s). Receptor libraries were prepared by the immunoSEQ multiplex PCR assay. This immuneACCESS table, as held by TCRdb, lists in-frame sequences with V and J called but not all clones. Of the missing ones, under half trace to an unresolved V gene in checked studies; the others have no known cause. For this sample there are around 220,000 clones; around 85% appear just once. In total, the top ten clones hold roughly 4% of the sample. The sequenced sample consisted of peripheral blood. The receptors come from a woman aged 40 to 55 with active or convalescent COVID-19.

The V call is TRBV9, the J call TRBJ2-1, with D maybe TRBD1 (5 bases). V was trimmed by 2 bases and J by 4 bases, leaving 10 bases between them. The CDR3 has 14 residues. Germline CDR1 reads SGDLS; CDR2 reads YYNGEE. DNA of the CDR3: TGTGCCAGCAGCGTGGGCGCAGGGTACAATGAGCAGTTCTTC. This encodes CASSVGAGYNEQFF.

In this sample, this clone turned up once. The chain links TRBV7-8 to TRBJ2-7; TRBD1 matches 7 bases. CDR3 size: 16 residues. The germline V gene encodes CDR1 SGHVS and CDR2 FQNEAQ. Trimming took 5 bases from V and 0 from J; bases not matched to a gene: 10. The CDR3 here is CASSRLTGPSSYEQYV. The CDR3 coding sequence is TGTGCCAGCAGCCGCCTGACAGGGCCGAGCTCCTACGAGCAGTACGTC.

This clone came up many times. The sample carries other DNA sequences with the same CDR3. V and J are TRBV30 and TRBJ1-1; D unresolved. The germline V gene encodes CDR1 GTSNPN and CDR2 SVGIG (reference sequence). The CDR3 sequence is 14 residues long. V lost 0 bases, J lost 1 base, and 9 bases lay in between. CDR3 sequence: CAWSVSGRNTEAFF. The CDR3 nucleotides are TGTGCCTGGAGTGTAAGTGGCAGGAACACTGAAGCTTTCTTT.

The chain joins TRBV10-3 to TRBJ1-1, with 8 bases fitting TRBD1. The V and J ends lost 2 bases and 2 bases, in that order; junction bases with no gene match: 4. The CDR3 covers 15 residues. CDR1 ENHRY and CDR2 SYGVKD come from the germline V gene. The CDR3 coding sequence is TGTGCCATCAGTGAGGCACAGGGGGGAAACACTGAAGCTTTCTTT. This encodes CAISEAQGGNTEAFF.

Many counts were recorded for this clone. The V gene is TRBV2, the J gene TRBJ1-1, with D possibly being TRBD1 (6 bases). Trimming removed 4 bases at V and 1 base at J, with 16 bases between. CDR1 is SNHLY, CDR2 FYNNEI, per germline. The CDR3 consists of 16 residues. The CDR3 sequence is CASSGLRQVPNTEAFF. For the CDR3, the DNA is TGTGCCAGCAGTGGGCTAAGACAGGTCCCGAACACTGAAGCTTTCTTT.

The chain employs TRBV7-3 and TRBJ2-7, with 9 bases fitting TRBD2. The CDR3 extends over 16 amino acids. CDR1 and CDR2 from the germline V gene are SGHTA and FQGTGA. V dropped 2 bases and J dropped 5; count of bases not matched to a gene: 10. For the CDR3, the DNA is TGTGCCAGCAGCTTAGCCGGCGGGGGGGCCCTTAACGAGCAGTACTTC. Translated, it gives CASSLAGGGALNEQYF.

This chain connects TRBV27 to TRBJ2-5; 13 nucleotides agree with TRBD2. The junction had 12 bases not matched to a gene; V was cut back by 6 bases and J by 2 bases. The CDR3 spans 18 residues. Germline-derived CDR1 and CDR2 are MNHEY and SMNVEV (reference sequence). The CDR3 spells CASSLSRRLAGGQETQYF. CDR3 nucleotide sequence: TGTGCCAGCAGCCTATCAAGACGACTAGCGGGGGGTCAAGAGACCCAGTACTTC.

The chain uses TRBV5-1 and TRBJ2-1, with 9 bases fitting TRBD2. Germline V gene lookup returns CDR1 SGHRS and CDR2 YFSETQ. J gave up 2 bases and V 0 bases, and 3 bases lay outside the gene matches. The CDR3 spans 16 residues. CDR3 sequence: CASSLDLAGTYNEQFF. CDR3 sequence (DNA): TGCGCCAGCAGCTTGGACCTAGCGGGGACCTACAATGAGCAGTTCTTC.